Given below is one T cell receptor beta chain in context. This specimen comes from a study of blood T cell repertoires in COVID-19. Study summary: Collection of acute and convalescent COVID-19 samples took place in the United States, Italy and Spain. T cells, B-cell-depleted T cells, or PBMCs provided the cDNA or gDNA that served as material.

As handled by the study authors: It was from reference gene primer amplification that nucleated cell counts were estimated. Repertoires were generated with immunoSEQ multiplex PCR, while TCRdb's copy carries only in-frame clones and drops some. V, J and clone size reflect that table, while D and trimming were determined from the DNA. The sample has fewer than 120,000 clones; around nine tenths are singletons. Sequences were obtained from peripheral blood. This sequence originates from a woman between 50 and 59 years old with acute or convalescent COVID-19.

CDR3 loop: CASSFERQPQHF. In DNA form, the CDR3 reads TGTGCCAGCAGCTTTGAGAGACAGCCCCAGCATTTT. The genes are TRBV5-8 and TRBJ1-5, with D uncertain. Between the trimmed V and J ends, which lost 2 bases and 7 bases, there was a span of 7 bases. CDR1 SGHTS and CDR2 YDEGEE come from the germline V gene. The CDR3 loop spans 12 amino acids. The full variable domain, in which reference TRBV5-8 and TRBJ1-5 provide the parts outside the CDR3, is EAGVTQSPTHLIKTRGQQATLRCSPISGHTSVYWYQQALGLGLQFLLWYDEGEERNRGNFPPRFSGRQFPNYSSELNVNALELEDSALYLCASSFERQPQHFGDGTRLSIL.